The 22 T cell receptor beta chains presented below share a single source sample, sequenced in a study of shared clonotypes between healthy human individuals (dated by TCRdb to the early 2020s). The library was generated by the immunoSEQ multiplex PCR assay. TCRdb stores this immuneACCESS table with in-frame sequences only. Part of the clones is absent; in the studies checked, under half of the shortfall reflects unresolved V genes, and no reason is known for the rest. For this sample there are over a million clones; more than 65% appear just once. The ten largest account for roughly 1.5% of the sample. Material for sequencing was memory CD4+ T cells sorted from blood. According to the study, the label for this sample's cell subset or site signals: CD45RA-negative fraction. Source of these receptors: a man in his late teens or twenties in good health.

The chain employs TRBV2 and TRBJ2-7; the D is unclear. V gave up 2 bases and J gave up 3 bases, with 8 bases separating them. CDR1 SNHLY and CDR2 FYNNEI come from the germline V gene. The CDR3 loop spans 13 amino acids. CDR3 sequence reads: CASSERQFYEQYF. Written as DNA, the CDR3 is TGTGCCAGCAGTGAACGGCAGTTCTACGAGCAGTACTTC.

The J gene is TRBJ1-2, the V gene TRBV2, with D possibly being TRBD1 (6 bases). V was pared by 4 bases and J by 6 bases, with 9 bases between. Germline assignment: CDR1 SNHLY and CDR2 FYNNEI. This CDR3 has 12 residues. CDR3 sequence: CASSVQGNGYTF. The CDR3 DNA is TGTGCCAGCAGTGTCCAGGGGAATGGCTACACCTTC.

The rearrangement links TRBV30 to TRBJ2-2, with a weak D call TRBD2 (5 bases). There are 11 residues in the CDR3. CDR1 and CDR2 from the germline V gene are GTSNPN and SVGIG (reference sequence). Trimming cost V 4 bases and J 6 bases, with 6 bases left between them. The CDR3 sequence is CAWNGAGELFF. DNA for the CDR3: TGTGCCTGGAACGGGGCCGGGGAGCTGTTTTTT.

Concerning this clone itself: This CDR3 is also generated by other DNA sequences in the sample. The chain employs TRBV2 and TRBJ2-7; the D gene is possibly TRBD2 (5 bases). Germline assignment: CDR1 SNHLY and CDR2 FYNNEI. The CDR3 has 14 residues. The germline V and J ends were trimmed by 3 bases and 3 bases, with 12 bases remaining between them. The CDR3 region has the DNA TGTGCCAGCAGTGATGGCCTAGCTGGCTACGAGCAGTACTTC. Amino acid sequence: CASSDGLAGYEQYF. The full variable domain, completed using reference TRBV2 and TRBJ2-7, is EPEVTQTPSHQVTQMGQEVILRCVPISNHLYFYWYRQILGQKVEFLVSFYNNEISEKSEIFDDQFSVERPDGSNFTLKIRSTKLEDSAMYFCASSDGLAGYEQYFGPGTRLTVT.

The CDR3 loop reads CASGAGGISTDTQYF. The CDR3 nucleotides are TGTGCCAGCGGGGCGGGGGGGATAAGCACAGATACGCAGTATTTT. The rearrangement uses TRBV28 and TRBJ2-3, with 9 positions matching TRBD2. This CDR3 is built from 15 residues. In germline, CDR1 is MDHEN, CDR2 SYDVKM. After removal of 8 bases from V and 0 bases from J, the junction contained 6 bases not matched to a gene.

This clone was seen more than once but under ten times. The chain is built from TRBV6-5 and TRBJ1-6; D is possibly TRBD1 (5 bases). The CDR3 extends over 14 amino acids. Germline values: CDR1 MNHEY, CDR2 SVGAGI. V gave up 4 bases and J gave up 6 bases, with 10 bases separating them. CDR3 residues: CASSSPGINSPLHF. The CDR3 DNA sequence: TGTGCCAGCAGTTCACCAGGGATTAATTCACCCCTCCACTTT.

This clone showed up just a few times. V usage is TRBV10-3 and J usage is TRBJ2-7, with D uncertain. Trimming cost V 5 bases and J 0 bases, with 11 bases left between them. Germline CDR1 ENHRY, CDR2 SYGVKD. The CDR3 runs to 14 residues. The CDR3 DNA follows: TGTGCCATCAGTCCCCACTCCGGCTCCTACGAGCAGTACTTC. Its translation is CAISPHSGSYEQYF.

This clone was seen just once. This chain joins TRBV6-6 and TRBJ2-5; tentative D call: TRBD1 (5 bases). Germline V gene lookup returns CDR1 MNHNY and CDR2 SVGAGI (reference sequence). The CDR3 is 15 residues long. V lost 7 bases to trimming and J lost 4 bases, with 19 bases between them. In DNA, the CDR3 is TGTGCCAGCAACCCACAAGGAGTAGGGGCAGAGACCCAGTACTTC. Translation gives CASNPQGVGAETQYF.

This clone was seen a single time. The gene calls are TRBV18 and TRBJ1-5, with a tentative D call TRBD1 (5 bases). This CDR3 has 14 amino acids. V gave up 8 bases and J gave up 2 bases, with 13 bases separating them. Looked up from germline, CDR1 is KGHSH and CDR2 is LQKENI. The CDR3, as DNA: TGTGCCAGCCGTGATGGGGGGGGCAATCAGCCCCAGCATTTT. Amino acids: CASRDGGGNQPQHF.

This chain joins TRBV9 and TRBJ2-1, with a possible D match to TRBD2 (5 bases). The CDR3 sequence is 14 residues long. V was clipped by 0 bases and J by 7 bases, with 11 bases between them. Germline-derived CDR1 and CDR2 are SGDLS and YYNGEE. The CDR3 loop reads CASSVGGRGNEQFF. CDR3 DNA: TGTGCCAGCAGCGTAGGTGGGAGAGGGAATGAGCAGTTCTTC.

This clone was seen more than once but under ten times. The chain employs TRBV19 and TRBJ2-2, with 7 nucleotides matching TRBD1. There are 14 residues in the CDR3. V trimming: 6 bases; J trimming: 5 bases; junction bases outside the gene matches: 6. Germline CDR1 and CDR2: LNHDA and SQIVND (reference sequence). CDR3 sequence (DNA): TGTGCCAGTAGAGGGACAGTAAGGACCGGGGAGCTGTTTTTT. Translated, it gives CASRGTVRTGELFF.

This clone appeared a single time. This chain links TRBV27 with TRBJ2-7, with 8 bases matching TRBD1. V was clipped by 0 bases and J by 3 bases; unmatched bases: 10. Germline lookup yields CDR1 MNHEY and CDR2 SMNVEV (reference sequence). The CDR3 has 17 residues. The CDR3 reads CASSLSWAGDRGYEQYF. CDR3 bases: TGTGCCAGCAGTTTATCATGGGCTGGAGACAGGGGCTACGAGCAGTACTTC.

V gene TRBV11-2 combines with J gene TRBJ1-2; D not resolved. The CDR3 is made up of 14 amino acids. Germline lookup yields CDR1 SGHAT and CDR2 FQNNGV. V was shortened by 5 bases and J by 3 bases, with 13 bases between the two germline ends. CDR3 region: CASSAGYEHYGYTF. CDR3 DNA sequence: TGTGCCAGCAGCGCAGGTTACGAACACTATGGCTACACCTTC.

The J gene is TRBJ2-5, the V gene TRBV23-1; 9 bases are shared with TRBD1. TRBV23-1 is noted as an ORF with a role that remains uncertain. The CDR3 covers 16 residues. With 0 bases clipped from V and 4 bases from J, the junction kept 6 bases outside the gene matches. In DNA, the CDR3 is TGCGCCAGCAGTCAATCCGCGACAGGGGGGGGAGAGACCCAGTACTTC. Protein: CASSQSATGGGETQYF.

The table lists this clone with a count of one. The chain links TRBV2 to TRBJ2-1; 9 nucleotides agree with TRBD1. Germline V gene sequence: CDR1 SNHLY, CDR2 FYNNEI. The CDR3 loop spans 14 amino acids. Unmatched junction bases numbered 9, after V lost 6 bases and J lost 9 bases. The CDR3 bases are TGTGCCAGCAGCGTAACCACAGGGGGCGGTGAGCAGTTCTTC. It codes for CASSVTTGGGEQFF.

This sequence joins TRBV7-4 and TRBJ2-7; TRBD1 agrees at 7 bases. V dropped 2 bases and J dropped 0; count of bases not matched to a gene: 13. CDR3 size: 18 residues. In germline, CDR1 is SGHVT, CDR2 SQSDAQ. The CDR3 DNA follows: TGTGCCAGCAGCTTATCTCCTCTTAAGGGGGCGCCCTCCTACGAGCAGTACTTC. Translation gives CASSLSPLKGAPSYEQYF.

This chain links TRBV10-3 with TRBJ1-5, with D unresolved. This CDR3 contains 13 residues. Trimming shortened V by 8 bases and J by 2 bases, and 10 bases separated the two germline ends. Germline CDR1 and CDR2: ENHRY and SYGVKD. CDR3 DNA: TGTGCCATCTCTGTGGAGGGCAATCAGCCCCAGCATTTT. This gives the protein CAISVEGNQPQHF.

The chain combines TRBV28 with TRBJ2-7, with 8 positions matching TRBD1. The CDR3 runs to 15 residues. CDR1 is MDHEN and CDR2 is SYDVKM in the germline V gene. Trimming took 2 bases from V and 3 from J; bases not matched to a gene: 6. CDR3 bases: TGTGCCAGCAGTTTAACCCGGACAGGGTTCTACGAGCAGTACTTC. This codes for CASSLTRTGFYEQYF.

This chain joins TRBV27 and TRBJ2-7; D gene unclear. In germline, CDR1 is MNHEY, CDR2 SMNVEV (reference sequence). The CDR3 consists of 16 residues. V was clipped by 2 bases and J by 0 bases, with 14 bases between them. The CDR3 DNA reads TGTGCCAGCAGTTTAGAATACCGTCTACACTCCTACGAGCAGTACTTC. Its protein product is CASSLEYRLHSYEQYF.

The chain couples TRBV25-1 to TRBJ1-1, with a weak D call TRBD1 (6 bases). V shed 3 bases and J shed 4 bases, with 12 bases lying between them. Germline V gene lookup returns CDR1 MGHDK and CDR2 SYGVNS. This CDR3 has 14 residues. CDR3 sequence: CASSDPGASTEAFF. DNA for the CDR3: TGTGCCAGCAGTGATCCGGGGGCCAGCACTGAAGCTTTCTTT.

This clone has only one observation. V gene TRBV9 combines with J gene TRBJ2-1; 12 bases match TRBD1. Germline V CDR1 and CDR2: SGDLS, YYNGEE. This CDR3 region has 16 residues. The V and J ends lost 4 bases and 7 bases, in that order; junction bases with no gene match: 9. In DNA, the CDR3 is TGTGCCAGCAGCTCCTCCGGGACAGGGGGCTGGAATGAGCAGTTCTTC. Amino acids: CASSSSGTGGWNEQFF.

This clone was seen more than once but under ten times. The V gene is TRBV7-2, the J gene TRBJ2-6; D call uncertain. From germline, CDR1 is SGHTA and CDR2 FQGNSA. The CDR3 has 13 residues. Between the trimmed V and J ends, which lost 1 base and 12 bases, there was a span of 10 bases. DNA for the CDR3: TGTGCCAGCAGCTTAGTTGCCCCCGGCGTCCTGACTTTC. Amino acid sequence: CASSLVAPGVLTF.